One and the same sample provided the 28 T cell receptor beta chains below, sequenced in a study of OX40 agonist ivuxolimab in advanced cancers. Data came from immunoSEQ multiplex PCR; TCRdb stores just in-frame clones and leaves some out. The sample lists about 73,000 clones, about 85% occurring once. The input for sequencing was CD4+ or CD8+ T cells sorted from blood, taken in a trial of the OX40 agonist ivuxolimab. The receptors come from an adult with an advanced solid tumor such as melanoma, head and neck, liver or kidney cancer.

This clone showed up just once. This rearrangement joins TRBV25-1 to TRBJ1-2; 7 bases fit TRBD1. Germline-derived CDR1 and CDR2 are MGHDK and SYGVNS. The CDR3 covers 15 residues. The V segment lost 8 bases and the J segment 2 bases; nucleotides outside the gene matches: 11. CDR3 coding DNA: TGTGCCAGCGGAGAAGGTCCAGGGGGGAACTATGGCTACACCTTC. This gives the protein CASGEGPGGNYGYTF.

This clone was detected only once. The gene calls are TRBV7-2 and TRBJ2-7, with a weak D call TRBD1 (6 bases). This CDR3 has 13 residues. Germline V gene data show CDR1 as SGHTA and CDR2 as FQGNSA. V gave up 5 bases and J gave up 3 bases, with 11 bases separating them. The CDR3 DNA reads as TGTGCCAGCAGCCCTGGACAGCGCTACGAGCAGTACTTC. Its translation: CASSPGQRYEQYF.

J is TRBJ2-2 and V is TRBV19; D is unclear. The CDR3 is made up of 12 amino acids. Germline values: CDR1 LNHDA, CDR2 SQIVND (reference sequence). V lost 3 bases, J lost 5 bases, and 4 bases lay in between. The CDR3 coding sequence is TGTGCCAGTAGTATGCGGACCGGGGAGCTGTTTTTT. Protein: CASSMRTGELFF.

The chain uses TRBV7-2 and TRBJ2-5; D is possibly TRBD2 (5 bases). This CDR3 is 13 amino acids long. Germline V gives CDR1 SGHTA, CDR2 FQGNSA. V dropped 5 bases and J dropped 3 bases, with 10 bases sitting between them. This CDR3 is CASSRTGEETQYF. DNA of the CDR3: TGTGCCAGCAGCCGGACTGGAGAAGAGACCCAGTACTTC.

The chain links TRBV10-3 to TRBJ2-1; D perhaps matches TRBD1 (6 bases). From germline, CDR1 is ENHRY and CDR2 SYGVKD. The V end lost 9 bases, the J end lost 10 bases, and 16 bases lay between the germline ends. The CDR3 is 12 residues long. CDR3 nucleotide sequence: TGTGCCATATCGTGGGGGCCCGAGGAGCAGTTCTTC. This codes for CAISWGPEEQFF.

V gene TRBV5-6 combines with J gene TRBJ1-2; unclear D gene. Trimming took off 2 bases at V and 3 bases at J, with 14 bases between the two ends. Germline V lookup: CDR1 SGHDT, CDR2 YYEEEE. The CDR3 length is 15 residues. CDR3 loop: CASSFRPNSHYGYTF. CDR3 nucleotides: TGTGCCAGCAGCTTCAGGCCGAACAGCCACTATGGCTACACCTTC.

The chain uses TRBV6-6 and TRBJ1-1; 8 nucleotides match TRBD1. This CDR3 spans 14 amino acids. V shed 4 bases and J 7 bases; nucleotides not matched to a gene: 8. The germline gives CDR1 MNHNY, CDR2 SVGAGI (reference sequence). CDR3 nucleotide sequence: TGTGCCAGCAGTTCCCTGGACAGGGCTCGTGAAGCTTTCTTT. It codes for CASSSLDRAREAFF.

A single count supports this clone. CDR3 sequence (DNA): TGTGCCACCACACAGGGGAACACTGAAGCTTTCTTT. This translates into CATTQGNTEAFF. J is TRBJ1-1 and V is TRBV7-2; D is perhaps TRBD1 (6 bases). Looked up from germline, CDR1 is SGHTA and CDR2 is FQGNSA. The germline V and J ends were trimmed by 10 bases and 1 base, with 10 bases remaining between them. CDR3 length: 12 amino acids.

The V call is TRBV7-2, the J call TRBJ2-4, with D maybe TRBD1 (5 bases). This CDR3 has 14 residues. In germline, CDR1 is SGHTA, CDR2 FQGNSA. Trimming pared 2 bases from V and 6 bases from J, leaving 11 bases between. CDR3 in amino acids: CASSLNRRINIQYF. Written as DNA, the CDR3 is TGTGCCAGCAGCTTAAACAGGCGGATAAACATTCAGTACTTC.

The V call is TRBV7-8, the J call TRBJ2-5; TRBD2 aligns across 8 bases. The CDR3 contains 17 residues. The V segment lost 0 bases and the J segment 4 bases; nucleotides outside the gene matches: 10. The germline CDR1 and CDR2 sequences are SGHVS and FQNEAQ. The CDR3 region is CASSLALAGLEGETQYF. The CDR3, as DNA: TGTGCCAGCAGCTTAGCCCTAGCGGGCCTAGAGGGAGAGACCCAGTACTTC.

The chain links TRBV11-2 to TRBJ2-1, with 13 bases aligning to TRBD2. CDR1 is SGHAT, CDR2 FQNNGV, per germline. V gave up 6 bases and J gave up 0 bases; unmatched junction bases: 2. The CDR3 length is 16 residues. The CDR3 sequence is CASRLAGGSSYNEQFF. The CDR3 region has the DNA TGTGCCAGCAGACTAGCGGGGGGGAGCTCCTACAATGAGCAGTTCTTC.

The V and J genes are TRBV9 and TRBJ2-2, with 14 bases matching TRBD2. V gave up 4 bases and J gave up 1 base; unmatched junction bases: 3. Germline V gene data show CDR1 as SGDLS and CDR2 as YYNGEE. The CDR3 length is 17 residues. CDR3 nucleotides: TGTGCCAGCAGCTTAGGACTAGCGGGGGGGAACACCGGGGAGCTGTTTTTT. Its translation is CASSLGLAGGNTGELFF. Full variable domain (rest looked up from reference TRBV9 and TRBJ2-2): DSGVTQTPKHLITATGQRVTLRCSPRSGDLSVYWYQQSLDQGLQFLIQYYNGEERAKGNILERFSAQQFPDLHSELNLSSLELGDSALYFCASSLGLAGGNTGELFFGEGSRLTVL.

The rearrangement links TRBV30 to TRBJ1-1, with D uncertain. Per the germline V gene, CDR1 is GTSNPN and CDR2 is SVGIG (reference sequence). This CDR3 contains 11 residues. Deletions cut 8 bases from V and 5 bases from J, with 12 bases between. In DNA form, the CDR3 reads TGTGCCAGCAGGATTTGGACTGAAGCTTTCTTT. Translation: CASRIWTEAFF.

The rearrangement links TRBV19 to TRBJ1-2; 12 positions match TRBD1. This CDR3 is 17 amino acids long. V shed 3 bases, J shed 7 bases, and the junction held 12 bases outside the gene matches. CDR1 and CDR2 from the germline V gene are LNHDA and SQIVND (reference sequence). Here the CDR3 reads CASSMQGQGALGGGYTF. DNA of the CDR3: TGTGCCAGTAGTATGCAGGGACAGGGGGCCCTGGGAGGTGGCTACACCTTC.

The count of this clone is one. The genes are TRBV2 and TRBJ2-5; TRBD2 matches at 12 bases. CDR3 length: 14 amino acids. The trim removed 7 bases at V and 4 bases at J, leaving 4 bases unmatched. Germline CDR1 reads SNHLY; CDR2 reads FYNNEI. The CDR3 DNA reads TGTGCCAGCACCTCTAGCGGGGGGGGAGAGACCCAGTACTTC. This sequence encodes CASTSSGGGETQYF. The full variable domain, with the rest looked up from reference TRBV2 and TRBJ2-5, is EPEVTQTPSHQVTQMGQEVILRCVPISNHLYFYWYRQILGQKVEFLVSFYNNEISEKSEIFDDQFSVERPDGSNFTLKIRSTKLEDSAMYFCASTSSGGGETQYFGPGTRLLVL.

The rearrangement links TRBV9 to TRBJ2-6; no clear D gene. V lost 10 bases to trimming and J lost 0 bases, with 8 bases between them. In germline, CDR1 is SGDLS, CDR2 YYNGEE. The CDR3 sequence is 13 residues long. The CDR3 DNA is TGTGCCCCCGAAGGCTCTGGGGCCAACGTCCTGACTTTC. Residues: CAPEGSGANVLTF. Combining the CDR3 with reference TRBV9 and TRBJ2-6 gives the whole variable domain DSGVTQTPKHLITATGQRVTLRCSPRSGDLSVYWYQQSLDQGLQFLIQYYNGEERAKGNILERFSAQQFPDLHSELNLSSLELGDSALYFCAPEGSGANVLTFGAGSRLTVL.

The V gene is TRBV30, the J gene TRBJ2-7, with D perhaps TRBD2 (5 bases). CDR1 and CDR2 (germline): GTSNPN, SVGIG (reference sequence). Trimming shortened V by 4 bases and J by 2 bases, and 12 bases separated the two germline ends. There are 13 residues in the CDR3. The CDR3 DNA is TGTGCCTGGAACCGGAGGAACCCCTACGAGCAGTACTTC. As protein: CAWNRRNPYEQYF. The full variable domain, completed using reference TRBV30 and TRBJ2-7, is SQTIHQWPATLVQPVGSPLSLECTVEGTSNPNLYWYRQAAGRGLQLLFYSVGIGQISSEVPQNLSASRPQDRQFILSSKKLLLSDSGFYLCAWNRRNPYEQYFGPGTRLTVT.

The chain combines TRBV5-1 with TRBJ2-7, with 9 nucleotides matching TRBD1. The CDR3 is 17 residues long. Germline CDR1 SGHRS, CDR2 YFSETQ. J was trimmed by 4 bases and V by 1 base; bases with no gene match: 12. The CDR3 loop reads CASSLSTFGTGSYEQYF. Here the CDR3 DNA reads TGCGCCAGCAGCTTGAGTACCTTCGGGACAGGGAGTTACGAGCAGTACTTC.

The chain recombines TRBV7-2 with TRBJ2-7; D unresolved. Germline CDR1 is SGHTA and CDR2 is FQGNSA. CDR3 length equals 13 residues. V was clipped by 1 base and J by 6 bases, with 10 bases between them. Written as DNA, the CDR3 is TGTGCCAGCAGCTTAGAAGGTTGGGCCGAGCAGTACTTC. Residues: CASSLEGWAEQYF.

This clone was seen only a few times. The V call is TRBV29-1, the J call TRBJ2-7; D is perhaps TRBD1 or TRBD2 (5 bases each). The V gene lost 6 bases and the J gene lost 4 bases, with 16 bases spanning the gap. The length of the CDR3 is 13 residues. Germline-derived CDR1 and CDR2 are SQVTM and ANQGSEA. CDR3 nucleotides: TGCAGCGTAGAGACCGGGACCTCATACGAGCAGTACTTC. It is translated as CSVETGTSYEQYF.

The chain carries TRBV6-5 and TRBJ1-5; D call uncertain. This CDR3 region has 13 residues. Germline CDR1 MNHEY, CDR2 SVGAGI. V was shortened by 5 bases and J by 3 bases, with 8 bases between the two germline ends. CDR3 nucleotide sequence: TGTGCCAGCAGTGATGCGTTCAATCAGCCCCAGCATTTT. It encodes CASSDAFNQPQHF.

The V gene is TRBV7-7, the J gene TRBJ2-3; 7 positions match TRBD1. This CDR3 comprises 14 residues. The V and J ends lost 2 bases and 4 bases, in that order; junction bases with no gene match: 3. Germline V lookup: CDR1 SSHAT, CDR2 FNYEAQ (reference sequence). The CDR3 region is CASSLSQGADTQYF. In nucleotides, the CDR3 is TGTGCCAGCAGCTTAAGCCAGGGGGCAGATACGCAGTATTTT.

The chain is built from TRBV10-3 and TRBJ1-3; no clear D gene. The V and J ends lost 8 bases and 1 base respectively, with 18 bases between them. Looked up from germline, CDR1 is ENHRY and CDR2 is SYGVKD. This CDR3 has 16 amino acids. This chain's CDR3 is CAISSRASLSGNTIYF. CDR3 nucleotide sequence: TGTGCCATCTCCTCTCGGGCCAGCCTTTCTGGAAACACCATATATTTT.

The chain recombines TRBV29-1 with TRBJ2-3; the D gene could be TRBD1 or TRBD2 (5 bases each). In germline, CDR1 is SQVTM, CDR2 ANQGSEA. This CDR3 spans 12 amino acids. V gave up 7 bases and J gave up 4 bases, with 12 bases separating them. CDR3 sequence (DNA): TGCAGCGGGGGACGACCCGCAGATACGCAGTATTTT. This translates into CSGGRPADTQYF.

This clone was seen more than once but under ten times. This chain links TRBV19 with TRBJ1-5; D might be TRBD1 (5 bases). V was trimmed by 2 bases and J by 6 bases, leaving 8 bases between them. CDR3 length equals 13 residues. Germline CDR1 LNHDA, CDR2 SQIVND (reference sequence). The CDR3, as DNA: TGTGCCAGTAGTATAAACGGGGCTCAGCCCCAGCATTTT. Its protein is CASSINGAQPQHF. Using reference TRBV19 and TRBJ1-5 for the parts outside the CDR3, the full variable domain is DGGITQSPKYLFRKEGQNVTLSCEQNLNHDAMYWYRQDPGQGLRLIYYSQIVNDFQKGDIAEGYSVSREKKESFPLTVTSAQKNPTAFYLCASSINGAQPQHFGDGTRLSIL.

The chain recombines TRBV19 with TRBJ2-1, with TRBD1 matching 9 bases. There are 17 residues in the CDR3. J was trimmed by 5 bases and V by 4 bases; bases with no gene match: 12. CDR1 is LNHDA, CDR2 SQIVND, per germline (reference sequence). CDR3 sequence reads: CASSTITGGLRNNEQFF. The CDR3 DNA reads TGTGCCAGTAGTACGATAACAGGGGGCCTCCGGAACAATGAGCAGTTCTTC.

As regards this clone: This CDR3 is also generated by other DNA sequences in the sample. This rearrangement joins TRBV30 to TRBJ2-5; D unresolved. Trimming cost V 1 base and J 5 bases, with 5 bases left between them. The CDR3 contains 11 residues. Germline CDR1 and CDR2: GTSNPN and SVGIG (reference sequence). CDR3 sequence reads: CAWSGRETQYF. DNA for the CDR3: TGTGCCTGGAGTGGGCGGGAGACCCAGTACTTC. Complete variable domain (other parts from reference TRBV30 and TRBJ2-5): SQTIHQWPATLVQPVGSPLSLECTVEGTSNPNLYWYRQAAGRGLQLLFYSVGIGQISSEVPQNLSASRPQDRQFILSSKKLLLSDSGFYLCAWSGRETQYFGPGTRLLVL.

This chain uses TRBV5-1 with TRBJ2-5, with 8 bases matching TRBD2. CDR1 is SGHRS and CDR2 is YFSETQ in the germline V gene. The J segment lost 2 bases and the V segment lost 3 bases, leaving 3 bases of the junction unmatched. There are 14 residues in the CDR3. The CDR3 spells CASSYGGAQETQYF. The CDR3 coding sequence is TGCGCCAGCAGCTACGGGGGGGCGCAAGAGACCCAGTACTTC.